The clone carrying this T cell receptor (beta chain) was found once. The repertoire was sequenced with immunoSEQ multiplex PCR; TCRdb's copy has only in-frame clones and lacks some. Of about 140,000 clones listed, roughly 90% were seen once; the top ten hold 0.6% to 0.8%. This record comes from a study of cytomegalovirus exposure and HLA in healthy donors. The CDR3 runs to 15 residues. V lost 2 bases and J lost 5; bases outside the gene matches: 8. Germline lookup yields CDR1 SGHNT and CDR2 YYREEE (reference sequence). Sequenced input: PBMCs. The chain uses TRBV5-4 and TRBJ2-7, with 9 bases fitting TRBD1. The TCR originated in a young man in good health and CMV-seronegative. CDR3 in amino acids: CASSLPGQGIHEQYF. CDR3 DNA: TGTGCCAGCAGCTTACCGGGACAGGGTATCCACGAGCAGTACTTC.